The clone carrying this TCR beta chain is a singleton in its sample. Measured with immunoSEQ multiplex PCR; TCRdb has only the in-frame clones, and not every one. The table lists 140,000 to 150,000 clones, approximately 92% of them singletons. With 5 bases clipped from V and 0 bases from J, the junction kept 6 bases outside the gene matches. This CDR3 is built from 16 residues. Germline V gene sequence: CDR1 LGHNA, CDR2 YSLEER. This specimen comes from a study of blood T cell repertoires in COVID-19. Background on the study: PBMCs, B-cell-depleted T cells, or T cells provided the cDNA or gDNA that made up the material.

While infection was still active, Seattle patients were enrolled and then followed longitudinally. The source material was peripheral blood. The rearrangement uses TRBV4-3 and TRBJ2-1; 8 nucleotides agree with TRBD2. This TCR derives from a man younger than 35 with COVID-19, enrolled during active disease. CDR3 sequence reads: CASSSSGGSSYNEQFF. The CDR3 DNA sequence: TGCGCCAGCAGCAGTTCGGGAGGGAGCTCCTACAATGAGCAGTTCTTC.